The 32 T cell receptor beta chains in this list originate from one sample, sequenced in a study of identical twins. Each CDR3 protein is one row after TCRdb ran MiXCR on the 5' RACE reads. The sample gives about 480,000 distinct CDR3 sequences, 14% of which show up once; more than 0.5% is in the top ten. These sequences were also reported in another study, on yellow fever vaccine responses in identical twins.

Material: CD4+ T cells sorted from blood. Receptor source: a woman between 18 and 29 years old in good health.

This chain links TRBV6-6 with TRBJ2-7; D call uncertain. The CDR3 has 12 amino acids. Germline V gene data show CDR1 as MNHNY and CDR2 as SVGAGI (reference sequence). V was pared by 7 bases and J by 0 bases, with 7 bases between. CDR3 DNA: TGTGCCAGCACTACTCCCTCCTACGAGCAGTACTTC. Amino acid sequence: CASTTPSYEQYF.

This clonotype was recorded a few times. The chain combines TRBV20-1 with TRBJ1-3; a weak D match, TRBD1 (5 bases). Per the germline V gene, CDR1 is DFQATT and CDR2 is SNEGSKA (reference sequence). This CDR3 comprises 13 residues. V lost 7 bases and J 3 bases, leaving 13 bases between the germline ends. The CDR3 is CSVPGLFGNTIYF. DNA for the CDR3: TGCAGTGTCCCAGGGCTTTTTGGAAACACCATATATTTT.

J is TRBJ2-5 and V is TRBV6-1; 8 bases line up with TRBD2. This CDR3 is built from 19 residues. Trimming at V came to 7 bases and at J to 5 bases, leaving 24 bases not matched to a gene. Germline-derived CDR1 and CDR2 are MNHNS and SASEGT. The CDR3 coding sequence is TGTGCCAGCAACCTCCACCAACCGGGACTAGGGGCCAAGGTGGAGACCCAGTACTTC. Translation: CASNLHQPGLGAKVETQYF.

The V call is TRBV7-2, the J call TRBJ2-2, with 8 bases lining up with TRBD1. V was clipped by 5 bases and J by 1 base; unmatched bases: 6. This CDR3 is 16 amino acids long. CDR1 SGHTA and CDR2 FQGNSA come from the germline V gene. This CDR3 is CASSHRGDRNTGELFF. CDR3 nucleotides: TGTGCCAGCAGCCACAGGGGGGACAGGAACACCGGGGAGCTGTTTTTT.

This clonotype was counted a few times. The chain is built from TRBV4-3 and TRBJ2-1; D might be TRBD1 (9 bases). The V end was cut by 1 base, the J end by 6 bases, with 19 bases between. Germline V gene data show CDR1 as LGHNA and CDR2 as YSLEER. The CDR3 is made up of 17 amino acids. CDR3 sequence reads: CASSQVAGQGFGNEQFF. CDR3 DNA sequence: TGCGCCAGCAGCCAAGTAGCGGGACAGGGTTTCGGCAATGAGCAGTTCTTC.

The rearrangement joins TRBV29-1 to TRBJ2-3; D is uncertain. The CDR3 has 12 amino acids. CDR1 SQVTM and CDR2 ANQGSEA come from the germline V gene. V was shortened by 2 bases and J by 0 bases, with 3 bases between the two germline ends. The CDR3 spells CSVERSTDTQYF. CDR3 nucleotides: TGCAGCGTTGAAAGGAGCACAGATACGCAGTATTTT.

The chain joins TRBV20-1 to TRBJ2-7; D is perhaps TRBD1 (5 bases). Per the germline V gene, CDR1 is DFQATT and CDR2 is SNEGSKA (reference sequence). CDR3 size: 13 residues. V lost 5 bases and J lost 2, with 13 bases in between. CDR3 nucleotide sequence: TGCAGTGCTGAGACATGGACAACCTACGAGCAGTACTTC. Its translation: CSAETWTTYEQYF.

The CDR3 DNA follows: TGTGCCAGCAGCTTAGGGGGACAGGGGGCCTATGGCTACACCTTC. This encodes CASSLGGQGAYGYTF. The chain employs TRBV11-2 and TRBJ1-2; 12 positions agree with TRBD1. This CDR3 comprises 15 residues. The junction had 1 base not matched to a gene; V was cut back by 1 base and J by 4 bases. Germline CDR1 reads SGHAT; CDR2 reads FQNNGV.

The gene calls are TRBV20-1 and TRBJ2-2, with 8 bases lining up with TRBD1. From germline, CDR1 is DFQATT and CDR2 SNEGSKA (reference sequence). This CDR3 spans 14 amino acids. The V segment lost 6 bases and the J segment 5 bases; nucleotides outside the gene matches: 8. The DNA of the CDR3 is TGCAGTGCCCGGACAGGGAAGAAGACCGGGGAGCTGTTTTTT. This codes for CSARTGKKTGELFF.

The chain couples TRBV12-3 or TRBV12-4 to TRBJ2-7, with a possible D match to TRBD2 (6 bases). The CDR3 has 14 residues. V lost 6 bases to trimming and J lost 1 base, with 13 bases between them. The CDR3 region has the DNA TGTGCCAGCAGGGACGCGGGGTTGTCCTACGAGCAGTACTTC. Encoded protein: CASRDAGLSYEQYF.

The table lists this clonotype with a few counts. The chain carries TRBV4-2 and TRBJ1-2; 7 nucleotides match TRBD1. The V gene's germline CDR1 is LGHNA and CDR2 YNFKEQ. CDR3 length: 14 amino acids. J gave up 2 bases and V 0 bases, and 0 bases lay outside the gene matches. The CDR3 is CASSQEQGNYGYTF. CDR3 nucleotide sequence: TGTGCCAGCAGCCAAGAACAGGGGAACTATGGCTACACCTTC.

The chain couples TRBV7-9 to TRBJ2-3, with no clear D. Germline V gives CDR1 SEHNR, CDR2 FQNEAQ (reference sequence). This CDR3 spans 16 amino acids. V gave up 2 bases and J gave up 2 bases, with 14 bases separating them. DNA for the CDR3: TGTGCCAGCAGCTTATCCAGGCCGAGTACCACAGATACGCAGTATTTT. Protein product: CASSLSRPSTTDTQYF.

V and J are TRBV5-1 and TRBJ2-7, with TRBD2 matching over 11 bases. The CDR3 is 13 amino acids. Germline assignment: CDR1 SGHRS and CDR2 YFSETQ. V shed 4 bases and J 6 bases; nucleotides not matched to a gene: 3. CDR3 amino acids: CASSDGLAGEQYF. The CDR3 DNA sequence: TGCGCCAGCAGCGACGGACTAGCGGGCGAGCAGTACTTC.

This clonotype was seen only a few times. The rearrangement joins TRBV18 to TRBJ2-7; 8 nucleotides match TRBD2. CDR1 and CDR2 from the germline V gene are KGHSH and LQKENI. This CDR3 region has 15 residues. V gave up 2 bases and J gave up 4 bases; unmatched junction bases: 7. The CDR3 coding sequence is TGTGCCAGCTCACCAAGAACTAGCGGATTATACGAGCAGTACTTC. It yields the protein CASSPRTSGLYEQYF.

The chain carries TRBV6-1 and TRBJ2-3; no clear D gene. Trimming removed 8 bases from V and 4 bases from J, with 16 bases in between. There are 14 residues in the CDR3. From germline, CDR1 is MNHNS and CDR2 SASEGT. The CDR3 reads CASGRSGVADTQYF. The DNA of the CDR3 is TGTGCCAGCGGGCGGAGTGGTGTCGCAGATACGCAGTATTTT.

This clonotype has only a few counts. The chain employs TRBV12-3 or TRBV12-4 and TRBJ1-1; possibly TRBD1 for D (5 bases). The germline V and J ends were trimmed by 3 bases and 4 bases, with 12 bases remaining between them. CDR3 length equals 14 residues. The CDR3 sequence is CASSFTQGGTEAFF. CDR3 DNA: TGTGCCAGCAGTTTTACGCAGGGCGGCACTGAAGCTTTCTTT.

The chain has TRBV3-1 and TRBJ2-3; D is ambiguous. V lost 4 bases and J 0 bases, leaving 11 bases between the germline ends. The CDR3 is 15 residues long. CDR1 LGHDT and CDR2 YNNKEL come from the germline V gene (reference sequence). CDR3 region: CASSRRPSSTDTQYF. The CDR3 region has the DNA TGTGCCAGCAGCCGTAGACCGTCTAGCACAGATACGCAGTATTTT.

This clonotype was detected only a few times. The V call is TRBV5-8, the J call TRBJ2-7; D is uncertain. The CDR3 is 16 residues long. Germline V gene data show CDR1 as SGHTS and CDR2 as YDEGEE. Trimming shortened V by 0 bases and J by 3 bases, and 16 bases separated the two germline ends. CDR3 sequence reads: CASSLVGSLVLYEQYF. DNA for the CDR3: TGTGCCAGCAGCTTGGTAGGTTCACTGGTCCTCTACGAGCAGTACTTC.

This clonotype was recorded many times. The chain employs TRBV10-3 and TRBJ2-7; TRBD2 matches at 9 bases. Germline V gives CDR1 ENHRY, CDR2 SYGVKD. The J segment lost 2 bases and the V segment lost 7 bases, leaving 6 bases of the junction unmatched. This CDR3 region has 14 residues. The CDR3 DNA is TGTGCCATCACCAAAGAGCGGGGGGCCTACGAGCAGTACTTC. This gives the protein CAITKERGAYEQYF.

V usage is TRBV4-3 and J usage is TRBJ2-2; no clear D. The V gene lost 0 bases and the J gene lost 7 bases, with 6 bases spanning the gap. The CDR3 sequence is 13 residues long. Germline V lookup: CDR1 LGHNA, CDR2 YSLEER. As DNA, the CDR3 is TGCGCCAGCAGCCAAGACCGGTTCGGGGAGCTGTTTTTT. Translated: CASSQDRFGELFF.

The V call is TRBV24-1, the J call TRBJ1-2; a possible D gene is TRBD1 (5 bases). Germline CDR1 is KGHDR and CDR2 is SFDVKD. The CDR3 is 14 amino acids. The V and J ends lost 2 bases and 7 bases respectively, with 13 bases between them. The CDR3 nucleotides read TGTGCCACCAGTGATTGGGGGTCGGGAATTGGCTACACCTTC. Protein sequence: CATSDWGSGIGYTF.

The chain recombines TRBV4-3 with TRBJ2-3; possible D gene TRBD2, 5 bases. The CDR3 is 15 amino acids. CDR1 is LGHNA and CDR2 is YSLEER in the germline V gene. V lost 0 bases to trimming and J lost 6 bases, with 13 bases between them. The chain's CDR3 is CASSQDRLGADTQYF. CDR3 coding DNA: TGCGCCAGCAGCCAAGATAGGCTGGGAGCGGATACGCAGTATTTT.

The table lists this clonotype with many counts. Here the CDR3 DNA reads TGTGCCAGCAGCACCCAGACAGGGATCACTGAAGCTTTCTTT. It specifies CASSTQTGITEAFF. The chain links TRBV7-2 to TRBJ1-1, with 7 bases matching TRBD1. The junction had 7 bases not matched to a gene; V was cut back by 5 bases and J by 4 bases. The CDR3 is 14 amino acids. The germline CDR1 and CDR2 sequences are SGHTA and FQGNSA.

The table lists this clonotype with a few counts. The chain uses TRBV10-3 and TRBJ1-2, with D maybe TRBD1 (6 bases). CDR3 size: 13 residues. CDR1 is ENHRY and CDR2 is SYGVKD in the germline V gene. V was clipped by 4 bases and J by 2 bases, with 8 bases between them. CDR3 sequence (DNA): TGTGCCATCAGTGTAAGGGGGAACTATGGCTACACCTTC. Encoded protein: CAISVRGNYGYTF.

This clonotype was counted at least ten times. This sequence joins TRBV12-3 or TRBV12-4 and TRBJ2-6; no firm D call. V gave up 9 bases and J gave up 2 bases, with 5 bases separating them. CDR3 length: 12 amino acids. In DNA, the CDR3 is TGTGCCAGTAAACCTGGGGCCAACGTCCTGACTTTC. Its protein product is CASKPGANVLTF.

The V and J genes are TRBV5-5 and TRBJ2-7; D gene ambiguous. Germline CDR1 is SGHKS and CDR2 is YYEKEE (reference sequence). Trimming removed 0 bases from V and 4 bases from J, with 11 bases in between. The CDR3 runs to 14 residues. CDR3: CASSLVDTWYEQYF. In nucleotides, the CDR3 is TGTGCCAGCAGCTTGGTTGATACCTGGTACGAGCAGTACTTC.

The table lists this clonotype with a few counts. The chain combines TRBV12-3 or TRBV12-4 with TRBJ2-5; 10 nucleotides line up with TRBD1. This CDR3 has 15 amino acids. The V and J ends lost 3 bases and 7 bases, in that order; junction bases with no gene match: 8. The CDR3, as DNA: TGTGCCAGCAGTTTCGGGACAGGGGACCCTTGGACCCAGTACTTC. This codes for CASSFGTGDPWTQYF.

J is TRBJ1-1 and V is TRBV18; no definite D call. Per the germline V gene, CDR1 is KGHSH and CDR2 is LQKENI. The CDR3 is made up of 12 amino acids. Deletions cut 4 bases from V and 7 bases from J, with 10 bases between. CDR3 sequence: CASSLGINEAFF. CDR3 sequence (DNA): TGTGCCAGCTCACTGGGGATTAATGAAGCTTTCTTT.

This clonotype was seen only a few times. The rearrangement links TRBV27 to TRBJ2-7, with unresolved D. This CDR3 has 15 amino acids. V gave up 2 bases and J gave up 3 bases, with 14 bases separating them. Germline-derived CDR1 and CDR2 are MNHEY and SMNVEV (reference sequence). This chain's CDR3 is CASSLIRKPLYEQYF. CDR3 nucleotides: TGTGCCAGCAGTTTAATACGCAAGCCGCTCTACGAGCAGTACTTC.

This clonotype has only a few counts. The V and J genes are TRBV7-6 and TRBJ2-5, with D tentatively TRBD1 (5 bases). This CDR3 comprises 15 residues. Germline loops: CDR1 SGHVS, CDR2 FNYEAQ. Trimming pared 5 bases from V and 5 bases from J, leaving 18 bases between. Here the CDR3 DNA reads TGTGCCAGCAGCAGCCATCAGGGAAATGGGGAGACCCAGTACTTC. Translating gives CASSSHQGNGETQYF.

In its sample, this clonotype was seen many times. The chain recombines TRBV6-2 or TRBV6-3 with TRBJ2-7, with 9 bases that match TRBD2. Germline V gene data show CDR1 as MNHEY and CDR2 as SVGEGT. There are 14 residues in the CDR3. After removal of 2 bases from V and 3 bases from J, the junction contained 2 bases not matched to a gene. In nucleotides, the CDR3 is TGTGCCAGCAGTTACGGGACTAGCTTCTACGAGCAGTACTTC. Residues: CASSYGTSFYEQYF.

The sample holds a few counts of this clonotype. The CDR3, as DNA: TGTGCCATCAGTGAGTCAGGGGATGACACTGAAGCTTTCTTT. This gives the protein CAISESGDDTEAFF. The V gene is TRBV10-3, the J gene TRBJ1-1, with D perhaps TRBD1 (5 bases). With 0 bases removed from V and 3 bases from J, the gap between germline ends came to 8 bases. This CDR3 is built from 14 residues. From germline, CDR1 is ENHRY and CDR2 SYGVKD.